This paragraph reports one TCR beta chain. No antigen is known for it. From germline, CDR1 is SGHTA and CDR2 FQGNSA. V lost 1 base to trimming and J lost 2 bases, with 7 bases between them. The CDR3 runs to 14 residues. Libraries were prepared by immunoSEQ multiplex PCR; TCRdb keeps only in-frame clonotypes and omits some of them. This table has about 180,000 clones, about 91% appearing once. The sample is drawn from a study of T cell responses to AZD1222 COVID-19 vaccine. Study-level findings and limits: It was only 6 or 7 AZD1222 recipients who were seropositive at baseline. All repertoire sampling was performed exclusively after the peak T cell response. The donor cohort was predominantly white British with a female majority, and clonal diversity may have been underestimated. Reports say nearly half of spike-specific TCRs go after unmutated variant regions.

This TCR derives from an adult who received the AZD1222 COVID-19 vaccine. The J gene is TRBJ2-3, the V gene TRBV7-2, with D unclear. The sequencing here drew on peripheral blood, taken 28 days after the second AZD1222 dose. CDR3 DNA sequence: TGTGCCAGCAGCTTAGAGAGCGTCACAGATACGCAGTATTTT. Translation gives CASSLESVTDTQYF.